The source of this TCR beta chain is a study of tumour-infiltrating T cells in Burkitt lymphoma. About the study: Repertoire clonality predicted overall and progression-free survival.

Using immunoSEQ multiplex PCR, the repertoire was profiled, and TCRdb retains in-frame clones only, with some absent. In the table there are roughly 3,900 clones, around 15% of which are singletons. This clone was seen a few times. Trimming removed 3 bases from V and 3 bases from J; junction bases left unmatched: 7. From germline, CDR1 is SGHRS and CDR2 YFSETQ. CDR3 length equals 15 residues. This sequence originates from a human donor with Burkitt lymphoma. The sample was tumor tissue. V gene TRBV5-1 combines with J gene TRBJ1-1; 8 positions match TRBD1. The CDR3 reads CASSSWTGTDTEAFF. The CDR3 nucleotides read TGCGCCAGCAGCTCCTGGACAGGGACAGACACTGAAGCTTTCTTT.